This T cell receptor beta chain was sequenced in a study of CD8+ T cells in alopecia areata. Looking at the study overall: Patients received oral tofacitinib, 5 to 10 mg twice daily, for moderate-to-severe alopecia areata.

Treatment noted: oral pan-JAK inhibitor, 5-10 mg twice daily. Investigators isolated RNA and reverse transcribed it into cDNA to act as the sequencing template. Measured with immunoSEQ multiplex PCR; TCRdb has only the in-frame clones, and not every one. The sample lists around 190,000 clones; over 60% were seen once. The CDR3 sequence is 14 residues long. Germline CDR1 is SNHLY and CDR2 is FYNNEI. Deletions cut 8 bases from V and 2 bases from J, with 13 bases between. The sequenced sample was CD4+ T cells sorted from blood, obtained at week 4, from a patient treated with tofacitinib. The clonotype comes from a human donor with alopecia areata. The V gene is TRBV2, the J gene TRBJ1-5, with unresolved D. This chain's CDR3 is CASGGGLGNQPQHF. CDR3 nucleotides: TGTGCCAGCGGCGGAGGACTAGGCAATCAGCCCCAGCATTTT.